Detailed here is one TCR beta chain. The data were obtained in a study of technical replicates of blood from a handful of donors. CDR3 length equals 15 residues. Germline V CDR1 and CDR2: LNHDA, SQIVND (reference sequence). J lost 6 bases, V lost 2 bases, and 8 bases had no gene match. Repertoires were generated with immunoSEQ multiplex PCR, while TCRdb's copy carries only in-frame clones and drops some. This sample has more than 75,000 clones; under 95% occur once, and the top ten carry about 0.26%. The receptor was isolated from a human donor in good health. The chain employs TRBV19 and TRBJ2-3; 7 nucleotides agree with TRBD2. The specimen was T cells isolated from PBMCs. The CDR3, as DNA: TGTGCCAGTAGTATACTAGCGGCCCCAGGTGATACGCAGTATTTT. It yields the protein CASSILAAPGDTQYF.